Below, 15 T cell receptor beta chains from the same sample are listed, as sequenced in a study of breast tumors, draining lymph nodes, adjacent tissues. TCRdb re-called the multiplex PCR reads through MiXCR, storing one row per CDR3 protein. Among approximately 170,000 distinct CDR3 sequences listed, around a third were seen once. Axillary draining lymph nodes of breast cancer patients supplied the node samples. Material for sequencing was axillary lymph node tissue. Every receptor here comes from a female donor with breast cancer. Some clones in this sample may be carry-over from other donors' samples.

Here the CDR3 DNA reads TGTGCCAGCTCACCAGGGACAGGGGATTCACCCCTCCACTTT. Its translation is CASSPGTGDSPLHF. The rearrangement joins TRBV18 to TRBJ1-6, with 10 bases matching TRBD1. The ends lost 2 bases at V and 8 bases at J; junction bases unmatched: 0. The CDR3 runs to 14 residues. The germline V gene encodes CDR1 KGHSH and CDR2 LQKENI.

This clonotype was detected only a few times. Possible read error: a much larger clone is one base away. The V and J genes are TRBV11-1 and TRBJ2-1; D is uncertain. CDR3 length equals 12 residues. V was shortened by 4 bases and J by 12 bases, with 13 bases between the two germline ends. Germline values: CDR1 SGHAT, CDR2 FQDESV (reference sequence). In DNA, the CDR3 is TGTGCCAGCAGCTACGAGGTGCCTGCGCAGTTCTTC. This codes for CASSYEVPAQFF.

This clonotype was seen many times. CDR3 DNA: TGTGCCAGCAGCTATGAGGGTAATAGCAATCAGCCCCAGCATTTT. This sequence encodes CASSYEGNSNQPQHF. The V call is TRBV2, the J call TRBJ1-5; no firm D call. The V end lost 6 bases, the J end lost 0 bases, and 12 bases lay between the germline ends. Germline V gene data show CDR1 as SNHLY and CDR2 as FYNNEI. There are 15 residues in the CDR3.

This clonotype was counted a single time. The final CDR3 position lacks the conserved phenylalanine or tryptophan, pointing to a likely read error. No DNA is shown, since the ends of the CDR3 on it are uncertain; the CDR3 is the one TCRdb lists. The V call is TRBV13, the J call TRBJ1-4; TRBD1, the table's D call, was not compared with the DNA. The germline V gene has CDR1 PRHDT and CDR2 FYEKMQ (reference sequence). Both ends counted, the CDR3 spans 11 residues. The CDR3: CASSFTQGAFI.

The chain uses TRBV20-1 and TRBJ2-3; D is unclear. CDR3 length: 12 amino acids. V was cut by 3 bases and J by 0 bases, with 4 bases left in between. Germline V gives CDR1 DFQATT, CDR2 SNEGSKA (reference sequence). The CDR3 region is CSASGSTDTQYF. Here the CDR3 DNA reads TGCAGTGCTAGCGGGAGCACAGATACGCAGTATTTT.

This clonotype was found a few times. One base away lies a much larger clone, so this may be a sequencing read error. Here the CDR3 reads CASSQDPGQGDGQPQHF. For the CDR3, the DNA is TGCGCCAGCAGCCAAGATCCGGGACAGGGAGACGGTCAGCCCCAGCATTTT. This chain connects TRBV4-1 to TRBJ1-5; 9 bases align to TRBD1. The CDR3 loop spans 17 amino acids. V was clipped by 0 bases and J by 6 bases; unmatched bases: 9. From germline, CDR1 is MGHRA and CDR2 YSYEKL.

The gene calls are TRBV7-3 and TRBJ2-1, with 10 bases fitting TRBD2. This CDR3 region has 14 residues. Germline V gene sequence: CDR1 SGHTA, CDR2 FQGTGA. V gave up 5 bases and J gave up 7 bases; unmatched junction bases: 5. CDR3 in amino acids: CASSPRLAGNEQFF. The CDR3 nucleotides read TGTGCCAGCAGCCCGAGACTAGCGGGTAATGAGCAGTTCTTC.

This clonotype was seen ten or more times. The CDR3 DNA reads TGTGCCAGCAGCTGGCGGGACAGGGTGTACAATGAGCAGTTCTTC. It specifies CASSWRDRVYNEQFF. The genes are TRBV5-4 and TRBJ2-1; 9 bases match TRBD1. This CDR3 has 15 residues. The germline V gene has CDR1 SGHNT and CDR2 YYREEE (reference sequence). Losses at the gene ends were 3 bases for V and 4 bases for J; bases not matched to a gene: 5.

V is TRBV5-1 and J is TRBJ2-3; no definite D call. Trimming cost V 1 base and J 11 bases, with 17 bases left between them. Per the germline V gene, CDR1 is SGHRS and CDR2 is YFSETQ. The CDR3 contains 14 residues. This CDR3 reads CASSLSTGTYEQYF. For the CDR3, the DNA is TGCGCCAGCAGCTTGTCTACCGGTACCTACGAGCAGTATTTT.

The CDR3 loop reads CASSPLVGTAFF. The CDR3 DNA is TGTGCCAGCAGTCCGCTGGTCGGAACGGCTTTCTTT. The chain is built from TRBV27 and TRBJ2-2; no clear D. Judging by the DNA end, TRBJ1-1 fits better; the J call may be wrong. This CDR3 has 12 amino acids. Germline CDR1 reads MNHEY; CDR2 reads SMNVEV (reference sequence).

The chain employs TRBV20-1 and TRBJ1-1; maybe TRBD1 (5 bases). The germline V gene encodes CDR1 DFQATT and CDR2 SNEGSKA (reference sequence). Trimming took off 0 bases at V and 1 base at J, with 12 bases between the two ends. The CDR3 contains 15 residues. The CDR3: CSARDVDSPNTEAFF. CDR3 coding DNA: TGCAGTGCTAGAGATGTCGACAGCCCGAACACTGAAGCTTTCTTT.

The chain has TRBV20-1 and TRBJ1-3; D is undetermined. Looked up from germline, CDR1 is DFQATT and CDR2 is SNEGSKA (reference sequence). Trimming left V 8 bases short and J 7 bases short, with 12 bases between. The CDR3 covers 11 residues. Written as DNA, the CDR3 is TGCAGTCCTTTAGTTATGAACACCATATATTTT. Translated, it gives CSPLVMNTIYF.

This clonotype came up many times. The J gene is TRBJ2-2, the V gene TRBV6-6; D is perhaps TRBD2 (6 bases). The CDR3 sequence is 14 residues long. Germline assignment: CDR1 MNHNY and CDR2 SVGAGI (reference sequence). Trimming removed 6 bases from V and 1 base from J, with 9 bases in between. The CDR3 DNA follows: TGTGCCAGCAGGGAGGGTATGAACACCGGGGAGCTGTTTTTT. Amino acid sequence: CASREGMNTGELFF.

This clonotype was seen ten or more times. The V gene is TRBV12-3 or TRBV12-4, the J gene TRBJ1-3, with 7 nucleotides matching TRBD1. The CDR3 is 14 residues long. V gave up 6 bases and J gave up 2 bases; unmatched junction bases: 4. The CDR3 here is CASSRDRTGNTIYF. CDR3 in DNA: TGTGCCAGCAGCCGGGACAGAACTGGAAACACCATATATTTT.

This clonotype was picked up many times. This sequence joins TRBV4-1 and TRBJ2-7; possible D gene TRBD2, 5 bases. V lost 0 bases and J 4 bases, leaving 13 bases between the germline ends. The CDR3 has 15 residues. The germline V gene encodes CDR1 MGHRA and CDR2 YSYEKL. The CDR3 nucleotides are TGCGCCAGCAGCCAAGAAGCGAGGGTTTTTTACGAGCAGTACTTC. It specifies CASSQEARVFYEQYF.